This TCR beta chain was sequenced in a study of blood T cell repertoires in COVID-19. Across the study: Material from acute and convalescent COVID-19 was sourced from the United States, Italy and Spain.

CDR1 and CDR2 from the germline V gene are MDHEN and SYDVKM. Trimming removed 5 bases at V and 8 bases at J, with 33 bases between. This CDR3 is built from 19 residues. Profiled with immunoSEQ multiplex PCR; TCRdb holds only in-frame clones, not every one. The top ten clones hold approximately 2.3% of a sample with 150,000 to 200,000 clones, less than 90% of them seen once. This TCR was sampled from a man between 65 and 85 years old with active or convalescent COVID-19. V usage is TRBV28 and J usage is TRBJ1-2; no reliable D call. Source material: peripheral blood. CDR3 in DNA: TGTGCCAGCAGTCGGCCCCGGGCGACTGCGGGATCAAGAGGGATAGGCTACACCTTC. Its translation is CASSRPRATAGSRGIGYTF.